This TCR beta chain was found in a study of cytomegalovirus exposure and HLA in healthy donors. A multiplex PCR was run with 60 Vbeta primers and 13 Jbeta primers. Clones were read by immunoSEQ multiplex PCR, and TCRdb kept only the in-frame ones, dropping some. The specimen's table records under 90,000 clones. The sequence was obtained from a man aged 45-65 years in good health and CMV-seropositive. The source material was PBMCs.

CDR3 region: CARSPRQGGSEKLFF. In DNA, the CDR3 is TGTGCCAGAAGCCCCAGACAGGGGGGGAGTGAAAAACTGTTTTTT. This chain joins TRBV5-3 and TRBJ1-4; 9 bases are a match to TRBD1. TRBV5-3 is an ORF, with its function uncertain. Germline trimming cut 4 bases from V and 7 bases from J; bases unmatched to any gene: 8. The CDR3 covers 15 residues.